The clone carrying this TCR beta chain has only one observation. Its specificity is not known. The entry originates in a study of PD-1 blockade in mismatch repair-deficient tumors. The overall study: Patients had approximately 11 mismatch repair-deficient cancer types and were previously treated and progressing.

The study's findings and limits: Tumor-resident clones, often absent from pretreatment blood, expanded after pembrolizumab and then contracted.

The TCR-sequenced patients were a few responders to pembrolizumab. The method was immunoSEQ multiplex PCR; TCRdb's version includes in-frame clones alone and lacks a portion of them. The sample yields 120,000 or so clones, about 85% seen once. V lost 1 base and J 0 bases, leaving 19 bases between the germline ends. In germline, CDR1 is LGHNT, CDR2 FRNRAP. This CDR3 is built from 20 residues. Sequenced here: peripheral blood, sampled 44 weeks after starting pembrolizumab. V and J are TRBV12-5 and TRBJ2-6; a possible D gene is TRBD1 (7 bases). The clonotype comes from an adult with mismatch repair-deficient cancer. This CDR3 reads CASGLAHWGDRLSGANVLTF. The CDR3 DNA sequence: TGTGCTAGTGGTTTGGCACACTGGGGGGACAGACTCTCTGGGGCCAACGTCCTGACTTTC.